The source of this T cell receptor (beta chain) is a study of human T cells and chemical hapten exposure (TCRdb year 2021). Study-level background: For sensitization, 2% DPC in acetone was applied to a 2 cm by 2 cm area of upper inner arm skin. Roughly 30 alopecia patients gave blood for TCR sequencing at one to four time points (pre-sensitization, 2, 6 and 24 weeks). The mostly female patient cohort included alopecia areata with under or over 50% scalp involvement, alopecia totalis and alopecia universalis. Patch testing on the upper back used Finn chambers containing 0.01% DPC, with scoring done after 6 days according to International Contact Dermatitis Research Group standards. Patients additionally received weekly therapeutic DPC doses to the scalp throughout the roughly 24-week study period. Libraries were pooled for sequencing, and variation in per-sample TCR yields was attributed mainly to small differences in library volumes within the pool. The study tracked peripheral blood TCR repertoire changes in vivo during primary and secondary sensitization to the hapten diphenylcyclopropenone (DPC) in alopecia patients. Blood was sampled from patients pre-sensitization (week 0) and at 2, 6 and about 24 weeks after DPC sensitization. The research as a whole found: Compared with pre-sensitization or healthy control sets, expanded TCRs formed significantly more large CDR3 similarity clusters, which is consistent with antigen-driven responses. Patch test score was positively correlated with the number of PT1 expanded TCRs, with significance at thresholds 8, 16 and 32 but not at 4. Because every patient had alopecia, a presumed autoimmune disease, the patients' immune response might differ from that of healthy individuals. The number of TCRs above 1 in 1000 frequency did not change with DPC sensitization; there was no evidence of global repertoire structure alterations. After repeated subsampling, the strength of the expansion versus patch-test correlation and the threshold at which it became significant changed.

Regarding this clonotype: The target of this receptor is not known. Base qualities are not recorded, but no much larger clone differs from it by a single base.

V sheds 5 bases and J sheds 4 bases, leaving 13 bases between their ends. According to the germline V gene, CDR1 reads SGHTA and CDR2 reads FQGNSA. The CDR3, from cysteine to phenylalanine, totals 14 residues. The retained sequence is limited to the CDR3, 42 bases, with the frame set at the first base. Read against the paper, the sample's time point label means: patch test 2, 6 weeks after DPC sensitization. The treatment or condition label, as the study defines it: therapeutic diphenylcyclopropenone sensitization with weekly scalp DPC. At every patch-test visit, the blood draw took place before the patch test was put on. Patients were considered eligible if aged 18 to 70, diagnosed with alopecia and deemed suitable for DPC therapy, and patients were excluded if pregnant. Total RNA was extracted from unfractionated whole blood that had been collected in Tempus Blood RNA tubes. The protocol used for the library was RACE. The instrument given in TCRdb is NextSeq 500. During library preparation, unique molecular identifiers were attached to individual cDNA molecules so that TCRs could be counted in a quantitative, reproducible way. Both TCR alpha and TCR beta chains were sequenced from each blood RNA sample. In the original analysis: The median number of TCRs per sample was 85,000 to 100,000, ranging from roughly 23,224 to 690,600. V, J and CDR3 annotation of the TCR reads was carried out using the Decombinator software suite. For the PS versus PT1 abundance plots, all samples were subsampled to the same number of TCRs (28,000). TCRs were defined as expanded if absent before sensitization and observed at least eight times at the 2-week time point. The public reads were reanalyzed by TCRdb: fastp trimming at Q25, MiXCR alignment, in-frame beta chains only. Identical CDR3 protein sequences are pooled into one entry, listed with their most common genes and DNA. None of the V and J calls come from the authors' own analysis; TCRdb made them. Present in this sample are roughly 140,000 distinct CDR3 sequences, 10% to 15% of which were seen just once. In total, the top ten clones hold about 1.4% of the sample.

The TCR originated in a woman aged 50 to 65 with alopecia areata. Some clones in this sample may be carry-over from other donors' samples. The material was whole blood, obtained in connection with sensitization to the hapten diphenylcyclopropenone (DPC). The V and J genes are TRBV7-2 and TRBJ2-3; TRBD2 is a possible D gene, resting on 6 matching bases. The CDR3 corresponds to CASSPLQRADTQYF. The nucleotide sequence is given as TGTGCCAGCAGCCCCCTCCAGCGGGCAGATACGCAGTATTTT.